A selection of T cell receptor beta chains follows, all from one sample in a study of radiotherapy plus CTLA-4 blockade in lung cancer. The protocol was immunoSEQ multiplex PCR, while the TCRdb copy is restricted to in-frame clones and leaves out a portion. The repertoire has about 60,000 clones, 70% to 80% of them found once; the top ten carry approximately 8.3%. Sequenced here: peripheral blood, sampled from a patient treated with radiotherapy plus ipilimumab. The receptors were gathered from a human donor with non-small cell lung cancer whose response to radiotherapy plus ipilimumab could not be evaluated. Each CDR3 is given with its conserved first and last residue. Fields, in order: V gene, D gene, J gene, clone size, CDR3 DNA, CDR3 protein. The D gene is left open where the match is weak. Clone size is not always given. Where it is, it says once, few, many or a class for expanded clones.

V gene: TRBV6-4; D gene: -; J gene: TRBJ1-2; clone size: -; CDR3 DNA: TGTGCCAGCAGTGACTCGATAGGAGGGGTTGGCTACACCTTC; CDR3 protein: CASSDSIGGVGYTF
V gene: TRBV1; D gene: -; J gene: TRBJ2-3; clone size: -; CDR3 DNA: TGCACCAGCAGCCAAGTCGGGCGGGAGGGCCCAGATACGCAGTATTTT; CDR3 protein: CTSSQVGREGPDTQYF
V gene: TRBV6-1; D gene: -; J gene: TRBJ2-1; clone size: -; CDR3 DNA: TGTGCCAGCAGTAACTACTACGACAATGAGCAGTTCTTC; CDR3 protein: CASSNYYDNEQFF
V gene: TRBV28; D gene: TRBD2; J gene: TRBJ2-3; clone size: -; CDR3 DNA: TGTGCCAGCAGTTCCCTAGCGGGGGGACTTCCAGATACGCAGTATTTT; CDR3 protein: CASSSLAGGLPDTQYF
V gene: TRBV5-1; D gene: -; J gene: TRBJ1-1; clone size: -; CDR3 DNA: TGCGCCAGCAGCTTGGATGTGGGACTCCTAAAAACTGAAGCTTTCTTT; CDR3 protein: CASSLDVGLLKTEAFF
V gene: TRBV19; D gene: TRBD1; J gene: TRBJ1-6; clone size: -; CDR3 DNA: TGTGCCAGTAGTATAGCGGGACAGCTTTATAATTCACCCCTCCACTTT; CDR3 protein: CASSIAGQLYNSPLHF
V gene: TRBV30; D gene: TRBD2; J gene: TRBJ2-2; clone size: once; CDR3 DNA: TGTGCCTGGAGTGTTGCGGGAGACCCCGGGGAGCTGTTTTTT; CDR3 protein: CAWSVAGDPGELFF
V gene: TRBV6-5; D gene: TRBD2; J gene: TRBJ2-7; clone size: once; CDR3 DNA: TGTGCCAGCAGCCCCGGGACTAGCTCCGGCGAGCAGTACTTC; CDR3 protein: CASSPGTSSGEQYF
V gene: TRBV7-2; D gene: TRBD1; J gene: TRBJ1-1; clone size: few; CDR3 DNA: TGTGCCAGCAGCCCGGGGACAGGGATAACTTTGAACACTGAAGCTTTCTTT; CDR3 protein: CASSPGTGITLNTEAFF
V gene: TRBV7-2; D gene: -; J gene: TRBJ2-2; clone size: -; CDR3 DNA: TGTGCCAGCAGCTTAAATGCGGGGAACACCGGGGAGCTGTTTTTT; CDR3 protein: CASSLNAGNTGELFF